This T cell receptor (beta chain) was documented in a study of shared clonotypes between healthy human individuals. Study-wide background: The study drew on two women and a few men aged 18 to 49 as donors. CD4 naive and CD4 memory each took three plates per donor, while CD8 naive took two and CD8 memory one.

Each cell subset's genomic DNA was divided evenly among several immunoSEQ plates. Libraries were prepared by immunoSEQ multiplex PCR; TCRdb keeps only in-frame clonotypes and omits some of them. The table lists about 700,000 clones, about 91% of them singletons. Study findings and constraints: Of the naive CD4 clonotypes, around 4.7% were shared across several donors.

Remarks on this clone: Its target is not known.

The junction had 3 bases not matched to a gene; V was cut back by 6 bases and J by 4 bases. This CDR3 spans 13 amino acids. The V gene's germline CDR1 is SGHVS and CDR2 FNYEAQ. CD45RO-negative cells were positively selected for CCR7, leaving out terminally differentiated effector memory CD45RA+ cells. Sequenced material: naive CD8+ T cells sorted from blood. The V gene is TRBV7-6, the J gene TRBJ2-3; 8 positions match TRBD1. The clonotype comes from a young man in good health. The chain's CDR3 is CASRAGGADTQYF. The CDR3 DNA reads TGTGCCAGCAGGGCAGGGGGCGCAGATACGCAGTATTTT.